Reported below is one TCR beta chain. Its antigen specificity is not known. Base qualities are missing; no much larger clone stands one base away. Separate from the approximately 690-subject first cohort, the validation cohort of 120 subjects was the group to which the donors belonged. Library creation used the immunoSEQ multiplex PCR assay. The authors' analysis ran thus. To diagnose cytomegalovirus status from the catalog of TCR beta chain sequences, a statistical classification framework was built. TCRdb mirrors the immuneACCESS table, restricted to in-frame sequences. Some clones are absent from its copies; in checked studies, under half trace to an unresolved V gene, and the reason for the others is unknown. The V and J calls and clone size are taken from that table; D and trimming were inferred from the DNA. This sample comprises 150,000 to 200,000 clones, around nine tenths of them detected only once. The biggest ten clones account for around 10% of the sample.

The CDR3 runs 15 amino acids, cysteine and phenylalanine included. Solely the CDR3 DNA is kept, with 45 bases framed from the first base. Ends trimmed: V by 3 bases, J by 8 bases; bases unmatched to a gene: 4. The germline V gene (reference sequence) supplies CDR1 WNHNN and CDR2 SYGVQD. The record originates from a study of cytomegalovirus exposure and HLA in healthy donors (dated by TCRdb to the late 2010s). At the level of the whole study: A later analysis indicated that the 130 or so validation repertoires were generated on the platform also employed for the approximately 700 repertoires of the first cohort. The study was designed to test whether signatures of past pathogen exposure could be identified by cataloging public T cell receptors. A separate validation cohort of 100 to 150 different subjects was used in addition to the roughly 670-subject first cohort. The study combined high-throughput TCR immunosequencing, statistical association of individual TCRs with disease status, and machine learning to predict cytomegalovirus infection status. Findings and caveats that apply to the study as a whole: Of the cluster scores, roughly 95% were above 0 in a later analysis, which found that TCRs clustered in the first cohort also tended to co-occur in the 95 to 150 validation repertoires. A few of the identified cytomegalovirus-associated TCR beta chains were confirmed in vitro to be specific for cytomegalovirus antigens. Most TCR sequences were observed very rarely across donors, whereas some public TCRs were present in many individuals. The classifier was reported to diagnose cytomegalovirus status with high specificity and sensitivity in both the original and validation cohorts. The authors suggested that the approach could potentially be extended to other disease states and immunological phenotypes. The validation cohort had no HLA typing available for a later analysis, so co-occurrence within that cohort was assessed over all 120 or so repertoires. A total of fewer than 200 TCR beta chains were listed by the study as associated with cytomegalovirus.

The specimen sequenced was PBMCs. The source of this sequence is a woman aged 18-29 years in good health and CMV-seropositive. In this chain, TRBV10-1 is recombined with TRBJ1-4, and 12 junctional nucleotides match TRBD1. CDR3 protein: CASSEGTGGEEKLFF. The nucleotide sequence reads TGCGCCAGCAGTGAAGGGACAGGGGGCGAGGAAAAACTGTTTTTT.